This T cell receptor beta chain stems from a study of blood T cells in healthy people across ages. Trimming stripped 4 bases from V and 3 bases from J, with 13 bases between. Looked up from germline, CDR1 is SGHDN and CDR2 is FVKESK. CDR3 length: 14 amino acids. General observations from the study: Higher diversity, along with more naive CD4+ cells, distinguished long-lived donors from aged donors. Roughly linearly, TCR beta diversity per million T cells fell as age increased.

This clonotype was counted between two and nine times. The antigen is not known. A second about 6 to 12 cycle PCR used barcoded and J-beta primers. Via MiXCR, TCRdb re-called the 5' RACE reads, giving one row per CDR3 protein. This table has roughly 2 million distinct CDR3 sequences, around half appearing once. Isolated per sample were at least 7 million PBMCs. The clonotype comes from a woman between 40 and 50 years old in good health. Sequencing was performed on blood. The rearrangement uses TRBV14 and TRBJ2-7; D might be TRBD1 (6 bases). The CDR3 sequence: CASSRGQTIYEQYF. CDR3 bases: TGTGCCAGCAGCCGCGGACAGACCATCTACGAGCAGTACTTC.